The 19 T cell receptor beta chains given below trace back to one sample, sequenced in a study of blood T cell repertoires in COVID-19. TCRdb's copy holds only in-frame clones and misses some; the assay was immunoSEQ multiplex PCR. The profile shows approximately 90,000 clones, roughly 80% of them singletons. Sequenced: peripheral blood. The receptors were sampled from a man between 65 and 80 years old with COVID-19, enrolled during active disease.

The chain carries TRBV28 and TRBJ1-2; perhaps TRBD1 as D (5 bases). Trimming left V 3 bases short and J 5 bases short, with 7 bases between. This CDR3 is built from 12 residues. The germline gives CDR1 MDHEN, CDR2 SYDVKM. Here the CDR3 DNA reads TGTGCCAGCAGTTTGGACAAGTATGGCTACACCTTC. Its translation is CASSLDKYGYTF.

This chain connects TRBV4-2 to TRBJ2-1; TRBD2 agrees at 10 bases. J was trimmed by 1 base and V by 1 base; bases with no gene match: 4. Germline lookup yields CDR1 LGHNA and CDR2 YNFKEQ. This CDR3 spans 17 amino acids. This CDR3 reads CASSQVASGSSYNEQFF. The DNA of the CDR3 is TGTGCCAGCAGCCAAGTGGCTAGCGGGAGTTCCTACAATGAGCAGTTCTTC.

The rearrangement links TRBV18 to TRBJ1-6; D is undetermined. This CDR3 is 16 amino acids long. Trimming pared 2 bases from V and 8 bases from J, leaving 16 bases between. CDR1 KGHSH and CDR2 LQKENI come from the germline V gene. CDR3 residues: CASSPRVYSGDSPLHF. The CDR3 nucleotides read TGTGCCAGCTCACCAAGAGTATACAGCGGGGATTCACCCCTCCACTTT.

The rearrangement joins TRBV9 to TRBJ2-2, with 7 bases aligning to TRBD1. This CDR3 is built from 15 residues. The trim removed 2 bases at V and 4 bases at J, leaving 5 bases unmatched. CDR1 is SGDLS and CDR2 is YYNGEE in the germline V gene. DNA of the CDR3: TGTGCCAGCAGCGTCCTACAGGGGTCCACCGGGGAGCTGTTTTTT. Its protein is CASSVLQGSTGELFF. The whole variable domain, filled in from reference TRBV9 and TRBJ2-2, reads DSGVTQTPKHLITATGQRVTLRCSPRSGDLSVYWYQQSLDQGLQFLIQYYNGEERAKGNILERFSAQQFPDLHSELNLSSLELGDSALYFCASSVLQGSTGELFFGEGSRLTVL.

The gene calls are TRBV19 and TRBJ2-1; TRBD2 matches at 13 bases. Germline V gives CDR1 LNHDA, CDR2 SQIVND (reference sequence). Unmatched junction bases numbered 11, after V lost 6 bases and J lost 9 bases. This CDR3 region has 16 residues. The DNA for the CDR3 is TGTGCCAGTAGAACCCCGGGACTAGCGGGATCAGGTGAGCAGTTCTTC. Amino acid sequence: CASRTPGLAGSGEQFF.

The genes are TRBV7-8 and TRBJ1-5; D might be TRBD1 (5 bases). V lost 6 bases, J lost 2 bases, and 11 bases lay in between. The germline V gene has CDR1 SGHVS and CDR2 FQNEAQ. The CDR3 runs 14 residues. The CDR3 coding sequence is TGTGCCAGCAGATCACAGACAGGCAATCAGCCCCAGCATTTT. The encoded protein is CASRSQTGNQPQHF.

The CDR3 here is CASRKGDSNQPQHF. The CDR3 DNA reads TGTGCCAGCAGAAAAGGGGATAGCAATCAGCCCCAGCATTTT. The J gene is TRBJ1-5, the V gene TRBV6-6, with D possibly being TRBD1 (5 bases). The V gene's germline CDR1 is MNHNY and CDR2 SVGAGI (reference sequence). The CDR3 length is 14 residues. Trimming pared 6 bases from V and 0 bases from J, leaving 9 bases between.

The V and J genes are TRBV6-1 and TRBJ1-2; D ambiguous. Germline V gene sequence: CDR1 MNHNS, CDR2 SASEGT. V lost 8 bases to trimming and J lost 4 bases, with 14 bases between them. The CDR3 totals 13 residues. The CDR3 bases are TGTGCCAGCGAGGGAGCTATAGGCTATGGCTACACCTTC. Residues: CASEGAIGYGYTF.

The rearrangement links TRBV5-4 to TRBJ2-3, with 8 bases aligning to TRBD1. The CDR3 is 15 amino acids. CDR1 is SGHNT, CDR2 YYREEE, per germline (reference sequence). Trimming cost V 2 bases and J 0 bases; bases outside gene matches: 2. The CDR3 DNA reads as TGTGCCAGCAGCTTACGGACAGGGAGCACAGATACGCAGTATTTT. Its protein is CASSLRTGSTDTQYF.

CDR3 sequence: CASSIGKGYAEGTEAFF. CDR3 in DNA: TGTGCCAGTAGTATAGGGAAAGGGTACGCGGAGGGGACTGAAGCTTTCTTT. The chain combines TRBV19 with TRBJ1-1, with D tentatively TRBD1 (5 bases). Trimming left V 1 base short and J 5 bases short, with 20 bases between. The CDR3 runs to 17 residues. The germline CDR1 and CDR2 sequences are LNHDA and SQIVND (reference sequence).

V usage is TRBV24-1 and J usage is TRBJ2-3; 12 nucleotides line up with TRBD2. The CDR3 totals 15 residues. CDR1 is KGHDR, CDR2 SFDVKD, per germline. V gave up 10 bases and J gave up 8 bases; unmatched junction bases: 12. This CDR3 is CATSGLAGAVGTQYF. The CDR3 DNA reads as TGTGCCACTTCGGGACTAGCGGGCGCCGTAGGTACGCAGTATTTT.

The chain recombines TRBV2 with TRBJ1-6, with D tentatively TRBD1 (6 bases). CDR1 is SNHLY and CDR2 is FYNNEI in the germline V gene. The CDR3 runs to 14 residues. V gave up 6 bases and J gave up 8 bases, with 14 bases separating them. The CDR3 region is CASRDGGADSPLHF. The CDR3 DNA is TGTGCCAGCAGGGATGGGGGGGCGGATTCACCCCTCCACTTT.

The chain has TRBV15 and TRBJ1-2; weak D call: TRBD1 (6 bases). Germline-derived CDR1 and CDR2 are LNHNV and YYDKDF (reference sequence). V lost 3 bases and J lost 6, with 11 bases in between. The CDR3 has 13 residues. The CDR3 loop reads CATSSYTGNGYTF. CDR3 bases: TGTGCCACCAGCAGTTACACAGGGAATGGCTACACCTTC. The full variable domain, with the rest looked up from reference TRBV15 and TRBJ1-2, is DAMVIQNPRYQVTQFGKPVTLSCSQTLNHNVMYWYQQKSSQAPKLLFHYYDKDFNNEADTPDNFQSRRPNTSFCFLDIRSPGLGDTAMYLCATSSYTGNGYTFGSGTRLTVV.

The chain recombines TRBV28 with TRBJ2-3; D might be TRBD1 (5 bases). Germline V CDR1 and CDR2: MDHEN, SYDVKM. The CDR3 runs 17 residues. Trimming pared 3 bases from V and 1 base from J, leaving 17 bases between. This chain's CDR3 is CASSLGPPRVGTDTQYF. The CDR3 DNA sequence: TGTGCCAGCAGTTTGGGTCCTCCCAGGGTAGGCACAGATACGCAGTATTTT. The variable domain in full, with the rest retrieved from reference TRBV28 and TRBJ2-3, is DVKVTQSSRYLVKRTGEKVFLECVQDMDHENMFWYRQDPGLGLRLIYFSYDVKMKEKGDIPEGYSVSREKKERFSLILESASTNQTSMYLCASSLGPPRVGTDTQYFGPGTRLTVL.

V usage is TRBV19 and J usage is TRBJ2-2; D unclear. The CDR3 runs to 16 residues. Germline V gene sequence: CDR1 LNHDA, CDR2 SQIVND (reference sequence). Trimming left V 4 bases short and J 2 bases short, with 14 bases between. CDR3 region: CASSTGRTFNTGELFF. DNA for the CDR3: TGTGCCAGTAGTACAGGCCGTACCTTTAACACCGGGGAGCTGTTTTTT.

The chain links TRBV7-2 to TRBJ2-2; possibly TRBD1 for D (5 bases). The CDR3 consists of 15 residues. V lost 2 bases and J lost 5, with 12 bases in between. Germline CDR1 SGHTA, CDR2 FQGNSA. The CDR3 loop reads CASSLSGAGTGELFF. The DNA of the CDR3 is TGTGCCAGCAGCTTAAGTGGGGCAGGGACCGGGGAGCTGTTTTTT. Together with reference TRBV7-2 and TRBJ2-2, the CDR3 gives the full variable domain: GAGVSQSPSNKVTEKGKDVELRCDPISGHTALYWYRQSLGQGLEFLIYFQGNSAPDKSGLPSDRFSAERTGGSVSTLTIQRTQQEDSAVYLCASSLSGAGTGELFFGEGSRLTVL.

With regard to this clone: An end of the junction differs from the germline gene, which may be a read error. The CDR3 region is CASSYSVGGGGEKLFF. CDR3 coding DNA: TGTGCCAGCAGTTACTCGGTAGGGGGAGGGGGTGAAAAACTATTTTTT. V and J are TRBV6-5 and TRBJ1-4, with D tentatively TRBD1 (6 bases). Germline CDR1 is MNHEY and CDR2 is SVGAGI. This CDR3 is built from 16 residues.

This rearrangement joins TRBV6-5 to TRBJ2-5; D perhaps matches TRBD2 (6 bases). The V end lost 4 bases, the J end lost 9 bases, and 24 bases lay between the germline ends. This CDR3 has 16 residues. From germline, CDR1 is MNHEY and CDR2 SVGAGI. Written as DNA, the CDR3 is TGTGCCAGCAGTTTGGTGGCGGGGCGTCCCTCTGTGGCCCAGTACTTC. It translates to CASSLVAGRPSVAQYF.

This clone was recorded only once. The chain carries TRBV11-3 and TRBJ1-1; tentative D call: TRBD1 (5 bases). This CDR3 comprises 13 residues. Germline loops: CDR1 SGHNT, CDR2 YENEEA. With 6 bases removed from V and 5 bases from J, the gap between germline ends came to 13 bases. DNA for the CDR3: TGTGCCAGCAGTGACAGCTTTGGGACTGAAGCTTTCTTT. Residues: CASSDSFGTEAFF.